What follows describes a single TCR beta chain. Its antigen remains unidentified. Base qualities are missing; no much larger clone stands one base away. This sample was taken from a study of shared clonotypes between healthy human individuals (dated by TCRdb to about 2020). Regarding the study in general: The cohort comprised a couple of women and a few men aged 18 to 49 years. For each donor, CD4 naive and CD4 memory were each run on three plates, CD8 naive on two plates, and CD8 memory on one plate. To estimate repertoire size and how much clonotypes are shared between individuals, the study performed deep sequencing of blood TCR repertoires from roughly five healthy adults. Libraries were prepared and TCR repertoires were sequenced by different laboratories using diverse techniques, in order to increase sequencing depth and limit assay-specific biases. Between about 0.8 and 8.9 billion PBMCs per donor were obtained by leukapheresis. Broader findings and caveats from the paper: Rarefaction of sorted-subset datasets indicated incomplete sequencing despite the large sequencing depth. Across a handful of donors, approximately 4.9% of naive CD4, approximately 3.6% of naive CD8, 2.3% of memory CD4, and 0.4% to 0.45% of memory CD8 clonotypes were shared. Pairwise subsampling led to the expectation that sequencing depth would affect the degree of clonotype sharing among donors. Larger estimated clonotype richness was generally found for naive subsets than for memory subsets. The small number of donors limited the genetic and exposure-history diversity represented. Compared with non-shared clonotypes, clonotypes shared by all four sorted-subset donors had higher generation probabilities. Sampling was restricted to blood, and TCR repertoires in tissue are likely to differ from TCR repertoires in blood.

CD8 naive samples were CD45RO-negative cells positively selected for CCR7, giving a CD45RA+CCR7+ population that excluded TemRA cells. Healthy HIV-negative adults with no recently reported acute infections or vaccinations were included as donors. All donors were Caucasian adults living in Nashville, Tennessee, USA. Blood was collected by leukapheresis, and PBMCs were isolated by Ficoll-Histopaque density gradient centrifugation and then cryopreserved in liquid nitrogen vapor phase. Analytical flow cytometry was used to check the purity and quantity of every magnetically sorted T cell population. From each sorted fraction, genomic DNA was isolated and quantified by UV absorbance on a Nanodrop 2000c. Including the terminal cysteine and phenylalanine, the CDR3 comprises 11 residues. Kept here is only the CDR3 DNA, which spans 33 bases and is read in frame from base 1. Via the germline V gene, CDR1 is SQVTM and CDR2 ANQGSEA.

Using the deep immunoSEQ assay, TCR CDR3 regions were amplified from genomic DNA by multiplex PCR. Genomic DNA extracted from each cell subset was distributed evenly over all wells of several immunoSEQ 96-well plates, and each plate served as one replicate. For sorted subsets, 150 to 250 ng of genomic DNA, equivalent to 25,000 to 35,000 T cell genomes, went into each replicate PCR. The purified libraries were quantified using a Qubit 3.0 fluorometer, sized with a Bioanalyzer 2100, and then quantified again using the KAPA Library Quantification kit. Every immunoSEQ 96-well plate was sequenced on a dedicated single-read 150-cycle Illumina NextSeq 550 flow cell. Turning to the authors' computational methods: The immunoSEQ output contained only junctional sequences without quality scores, so filtering could not match that applied to full-length reads. To assign V/J genes and CDR3, sequences were annotated against IMGT germline references using PyIR, a Python wrapper for IgBLAST v1.9. Any read was removed if the V/J assignment was weak (E-value above 1e-6), the CDR3 was missing, or the read contained stop codons, out-of-frame junctions, or ambiguous translated residues. V3J clonotypes were defined by identical inferred V gene, J gene, and CDR3 amino acid sequence. The percentage overlap between two repertoires was calculated by dividing the number of shared unique clonotypes by the size of the smaller repertoire. RTK rarefaction, the Chao1 estimator, and Recon v2.1 estimates of unobserved clonotypes were used to assess repertoire richness. Generation probabilities for all TCRbeta clonotypes obtained by the gDNA method from a handful of donors were computed using OLGA. Drawn from immuneACCESS, this table holds only the in-frame rearrangements with V and J called that TCRdb kept. Clones are partly lost; checked studies trace under half to an unresolved V gene and leave the rest unexplained. V, J and clone size derive from that table, while D and trimming were established from the DNA sequence. The sample yields a few million clones; around 93% were counted once. The ten top clones hold 1.5% to 2% of the sample.

The sequence came from a man between 18 and 29 years old in good health. Some clones in this sample may be carry-over from other donors' samples. The sequencing input was naive CD8+ T cells from PBMCs. Read against the paper, the sample's cell subset or site label means: CD45RA+CCR7+. The rearrangement combines TRBV29-1 with TRBJ2-5; matching of 6 bases hints at TRBD1 as the D gene. Judging by the DNA end, TRBJ2-7 fits better; the J call may be wrong. The nucleotide sequence reads TGCAGCTCCCGGGACAATTACGAGCAGTACTTC. This translates into CSSRDNYEQYF.